This T cell receptor beta chain was identified during a study of long-term antiretroviral therapy in people with HIV. Trimming took off 1 base at V and 5 bases at J, with 14 bases between the two ends. CDR1 is SGHAT, CDR2 FQNNGV, per germline. The CDR3 runs to 15 residues. Assay version v3.0 of immunoSEQ was used, and it was run at survey level. Libraries were prepared by immunoSEQ multiplex PCR; TCRdb keeps only in-frame clonotypes and omits some of them. This sample has about 36,000 clones, with 75% to 90% found just once. The sample in question was unsorted PBMCs, obtained 2.2 years after starting antiretroviral therapy. The receptor was derived from a man in his late teens or twenties with HIV. The gene calls are TRBV11-2 and TRBJ2-5; tentatively, D is TRBD1 or TRBD2 (5 bases each). Here the CDR3 DNA reads TGTGCCAGCAGCTTAGGGGGACCCAAGCCGGAGACCCAGTACTTC. Its translation is CASSLGGPKPETQYF. Combining the CDR3 with reference TRBV11-2 and TRBJ2-5 gives the whole variable domain EAGVAQSPRYKIIEKRQSVAFWCNPISGHATLYWYQQILGQGPKLLIQFQNNGVVDDSQLPKDRFSAERLKGVDSTLKIQPAKLEDSAVYLCASSLGGPKPETQYFGPGTRLLVL.